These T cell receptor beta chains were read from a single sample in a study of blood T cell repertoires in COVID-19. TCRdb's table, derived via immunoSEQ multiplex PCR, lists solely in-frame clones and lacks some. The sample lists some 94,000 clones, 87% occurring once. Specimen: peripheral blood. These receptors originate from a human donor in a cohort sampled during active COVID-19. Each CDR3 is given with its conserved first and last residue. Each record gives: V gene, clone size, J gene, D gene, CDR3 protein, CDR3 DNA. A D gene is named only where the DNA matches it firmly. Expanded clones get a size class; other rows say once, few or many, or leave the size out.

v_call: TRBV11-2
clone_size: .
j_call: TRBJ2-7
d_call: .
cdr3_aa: CASSRLSNSYEQYF
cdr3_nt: TGTGCCAGCAGCCGCCTTAGCAACTCCTACGAGCAGTACTTC

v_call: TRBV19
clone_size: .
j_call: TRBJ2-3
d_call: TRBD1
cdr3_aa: CASSPRTGGSGTDTQYF
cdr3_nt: TGTGCCAGTAGTCCCCGGACAGGGGGTAGTGGCACAGATACGCAGTATTTT

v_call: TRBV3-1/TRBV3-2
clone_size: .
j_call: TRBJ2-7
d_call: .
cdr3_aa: CASSQQEGSYEQYF
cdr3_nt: TGTGCCAGCAGCCAACAGGAGGGGTCCTACGAGCAGTACTTC

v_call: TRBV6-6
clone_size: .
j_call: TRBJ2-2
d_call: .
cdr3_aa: CASSYSRSRNTGELFF
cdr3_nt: TGTGCCAGCAGTTACTCGAGATCGCGTAACACCGGGGAGCTGTTTTTT

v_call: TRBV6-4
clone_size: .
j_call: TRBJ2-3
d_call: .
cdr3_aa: CASSDGPGYTDTQYF
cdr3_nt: TGTGCCAGCAGTGACGGCCCCGGGTACACAGATACGCAGTATTTT

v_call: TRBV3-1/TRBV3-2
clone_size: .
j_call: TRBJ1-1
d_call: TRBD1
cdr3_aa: CASSGTVNTEAFF
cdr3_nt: TGTGCCAGCAGCGGGACAGTGAACACTGAAGCTTTCTTT

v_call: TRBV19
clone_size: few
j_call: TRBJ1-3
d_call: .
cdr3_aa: CASMKPSGNTIYF
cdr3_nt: TGTGCCAGTATGAAGCCCTCTGGAAACACCATATATTTT

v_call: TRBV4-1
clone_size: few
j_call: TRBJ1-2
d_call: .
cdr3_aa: CASSLSPSYGYTF
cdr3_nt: TGCGCCAGCAGCCTCTCCCCCTCCTATGGCTACACCTTC

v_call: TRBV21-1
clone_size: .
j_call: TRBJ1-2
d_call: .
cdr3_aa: CASSKVGDRGIGNYGYTF
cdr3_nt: TGTGCCAGCAGCAAAGTGGGGGACAGGGGAATAGGTAACTATGGCTACACCTTC

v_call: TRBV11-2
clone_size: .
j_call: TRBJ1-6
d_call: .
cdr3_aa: CASSGAGRYNSPLHF
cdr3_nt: TGTGCCAGCAGCGGGGCAGGGAGGTATAATTCACCCCTCCACTTT

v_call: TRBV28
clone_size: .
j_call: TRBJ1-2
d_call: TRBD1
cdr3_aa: CASSHTGGRGSNYGYTF
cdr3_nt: TGTGCCAGCAGTCATACAGGGGGCAGGGGTAGTAACTATGGCTACACCTTC

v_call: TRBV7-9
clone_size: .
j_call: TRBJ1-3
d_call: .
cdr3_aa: CASSLEGTAGHTIYF
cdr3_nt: TGTGCCAGCAGCTTAGAGGGGACTGCAGGTCACACCATATATTTT

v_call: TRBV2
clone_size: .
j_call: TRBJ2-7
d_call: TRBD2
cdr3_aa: CASSGGLAVYEQYF
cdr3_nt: TGTGCCAGCAGTGGGGGACTAGCCGTCTACGAGCAGTACTTC

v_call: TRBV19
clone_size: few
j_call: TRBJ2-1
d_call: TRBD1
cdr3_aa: CASSIVSSRRTGRNNEQFF
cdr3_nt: TGTGCCAGTAGTATCGTATCATCCCGAAGGACAGGGAGAAACAATGAGCAGTTCTTC

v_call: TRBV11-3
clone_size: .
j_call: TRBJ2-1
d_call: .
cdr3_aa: CASSGRDFSINEQFF
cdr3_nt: TGTGCCAGCAGCGGCCGGGACTTCTCGATCAATGAGCAGTTCTTC

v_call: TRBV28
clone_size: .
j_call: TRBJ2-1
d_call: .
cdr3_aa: CASSSVINEQFF
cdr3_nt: TGTGCCAGCAGTTCTGTAATCAATGAGCAGTTCTTC

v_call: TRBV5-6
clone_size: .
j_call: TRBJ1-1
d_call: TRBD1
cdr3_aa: CASSGQGAGNTEAFF
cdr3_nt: TGTGCCAGCAGTGGACAGGGGGCTGGGAACACTGAAGCTTTCTTT

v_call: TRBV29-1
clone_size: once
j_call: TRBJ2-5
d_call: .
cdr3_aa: CSVVEVQETQYF
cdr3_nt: TGCAGCGTTGTCGAGGTCCAAGAGACCCAGTACTTC

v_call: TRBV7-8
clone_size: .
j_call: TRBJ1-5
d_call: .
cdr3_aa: CASSLQANNQPQHF
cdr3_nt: TGTGCCAGCAGCTTACAGGCGAACAATCAGCCCCAGCATTTT

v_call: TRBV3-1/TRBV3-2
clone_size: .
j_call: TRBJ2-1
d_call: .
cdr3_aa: CASSQDRLRYEQFF
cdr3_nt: TGTGCCAGCAGCCAAGACCGCCTAAGATATGAGCAGTTCTTC

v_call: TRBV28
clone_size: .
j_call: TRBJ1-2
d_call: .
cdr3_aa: CASTKIDSHYGYTF
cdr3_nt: TGTGCCAGCACCAAGATTGACAGCCACTATGGCTACACCTTC

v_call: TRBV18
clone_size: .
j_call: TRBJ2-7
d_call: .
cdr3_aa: CASSPPETGVYEQYF
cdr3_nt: TGTGCCAGCTCACCCCCCGAGACAGGAGTCTACGAGCAGTACTTC

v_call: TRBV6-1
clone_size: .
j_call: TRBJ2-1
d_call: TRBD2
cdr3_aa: CASSESIGRANEQFF
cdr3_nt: TGTGCCAGCAGTGAAAGTATCGGGAGGGCTAATGAGCAGTTCTTC

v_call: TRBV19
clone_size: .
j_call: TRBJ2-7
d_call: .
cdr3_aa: CASSIGTGDFLREQYF
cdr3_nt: TGTGCCAGTAGTATTGGGACGGGGGATTTCCTACGAGAGCAGTACTTC

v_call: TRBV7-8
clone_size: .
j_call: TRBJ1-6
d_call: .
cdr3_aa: CASTLGDSPLHF
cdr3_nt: TGTGCCAGTACTCTAGGGGATTCACCCCTCCACTTT

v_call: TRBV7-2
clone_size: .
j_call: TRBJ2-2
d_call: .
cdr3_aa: CASSLPTGHTGELFF
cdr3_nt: TGTGCCAGCAGCTTACCTACAGGGCACACCGGGGAGCTGTTTTTT

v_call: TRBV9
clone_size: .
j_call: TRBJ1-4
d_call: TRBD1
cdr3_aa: CASSAGQAGEEKLFF
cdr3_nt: TGTGCCAGCAGCGCGGGACAGGCCGGAGAGGAAAAACTGTTTTTT

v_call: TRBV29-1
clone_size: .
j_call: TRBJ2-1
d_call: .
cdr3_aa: CSVDAPTEQFF
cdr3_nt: TGCAGCGTTGATGCCCCGACAGAGCAGTTCTTC

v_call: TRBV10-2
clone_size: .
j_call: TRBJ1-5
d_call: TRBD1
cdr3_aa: CASSFLGGLDQPQHF
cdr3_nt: TGCGCCAGCAGTTTTTTAGGGGGCTTGGATCAGCCCCAGCATTTT

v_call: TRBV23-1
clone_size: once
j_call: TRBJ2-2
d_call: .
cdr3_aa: CASSQSRGGQANTGELFF
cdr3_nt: TGCGCCAGCAGTCAATCGCGGGGCGGACAGGCAAACACCGGGGAGCTGTTTTTT

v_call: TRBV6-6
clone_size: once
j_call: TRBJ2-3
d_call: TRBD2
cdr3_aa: CASSLYGAGSGTDTQYF
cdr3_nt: TGTGCCAGCAGTCTTTATGGAGCGGGATCTGGCACAGATACGCAGTATTTT

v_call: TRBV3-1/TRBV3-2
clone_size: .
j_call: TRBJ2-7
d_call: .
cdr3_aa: CASSQMDFQQYF
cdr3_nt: TGTGCCAGCAGCCAGATGGACTTCCAGCAGTACTTC

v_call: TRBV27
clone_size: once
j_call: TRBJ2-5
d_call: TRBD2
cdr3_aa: CASSSALAGEETQYF
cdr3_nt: TGTGCCAGCAGTTCCGCCCTAGCGGGAGAAGAGACCCAGTACTTC

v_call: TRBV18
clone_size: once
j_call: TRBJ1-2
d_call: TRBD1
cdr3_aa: CASSRIGTAFDGYTF
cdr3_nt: TGTGCCAGCTCACGGATCGGGACAGCTTTTGATGGCTACACCTTC

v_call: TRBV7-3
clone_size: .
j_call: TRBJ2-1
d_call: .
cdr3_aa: CASSLTYSGTSYNEQFF
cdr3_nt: TGTGCCAGCAGCTTAACATATTCTGGGACTTCCTACAATGAGCAGTTCTTC

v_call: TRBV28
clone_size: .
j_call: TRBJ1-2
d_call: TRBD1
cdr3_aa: CASRSGQRYYGYTF
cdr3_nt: TGTGCCAGCAGGTCGGGACAGAGGTACTATGGCTACACCTTC

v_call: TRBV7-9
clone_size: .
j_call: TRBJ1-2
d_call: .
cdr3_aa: CASSPPQGLENYGYTF
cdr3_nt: TGTGCCAGCAGCCCTCCACAGGGTTTGGAAAACTATGGCTACACCTTC

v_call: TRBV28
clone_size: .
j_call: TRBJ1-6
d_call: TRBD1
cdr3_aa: CASSSGQGALYSPLHF
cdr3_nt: TGTGCCAGCAGTTCAGGACAGGGGGCGCTTTATTCACCCCTCCACTTT

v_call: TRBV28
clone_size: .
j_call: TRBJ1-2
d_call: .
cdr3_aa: CASSLPESYGYTF
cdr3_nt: TGTGCCAGCAGTTTACCAGAAAGCTATGGCTACACCTTC

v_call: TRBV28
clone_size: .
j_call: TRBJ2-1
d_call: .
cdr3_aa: CASTSSSSLYNEQFF
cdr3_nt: TGTGCCAGCACCAGTTCTAGCTCCCTCTACAATGAGCAGTTCTTC

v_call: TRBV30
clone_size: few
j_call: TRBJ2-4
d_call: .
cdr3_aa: CAGGDVGPLNIQYF
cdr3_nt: TGTGCCGGAGGGGACGTTGGCCCATTAAACATTCAGTACTTC

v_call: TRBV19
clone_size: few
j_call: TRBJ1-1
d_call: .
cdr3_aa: CASTLDGRNTEAFF
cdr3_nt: TGTGCCAGTACCCTTGACGGGAGGAACACTGAAGCTTTCTTT

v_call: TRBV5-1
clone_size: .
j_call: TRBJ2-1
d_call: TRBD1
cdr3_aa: CASRQTGYEQFF
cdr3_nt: TGCGCCAGCCGCCAGACAGGGTACGAGCAGTTCTTC

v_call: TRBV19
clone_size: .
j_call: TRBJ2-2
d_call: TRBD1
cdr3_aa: CASSPARGRAGELFF
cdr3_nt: TGTGCCAGTAGTCCCGCCAGGGGGCGGGCCGGGGAGCTGTTTTTT

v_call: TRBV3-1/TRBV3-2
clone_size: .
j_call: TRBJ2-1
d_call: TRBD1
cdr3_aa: CASSPPTGGLSSYNEQFF
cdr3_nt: TGTGCCAGCAGCCCCCCCACAGGGGGGCTGAGCTCCTACAATGAGCAGTTCTTC

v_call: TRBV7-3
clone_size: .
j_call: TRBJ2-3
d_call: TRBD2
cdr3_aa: CASSPLASGSYTDTQYF
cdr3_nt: TGTGCCAGCAGCCCGCTGGCTAGCGGGAGCTACACAGATACGCAGTATTTT

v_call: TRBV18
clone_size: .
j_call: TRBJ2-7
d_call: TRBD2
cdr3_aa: CASSPPSGATSYYEQYF
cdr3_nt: TGTGCCAGCTCACCTCCTAGCGGGGCCACCTCTTACTACGAGCAGTACTTC

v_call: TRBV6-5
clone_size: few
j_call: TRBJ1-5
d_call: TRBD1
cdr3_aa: CASRDRGNNQPQHF
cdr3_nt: TGTGCCAGCAGGGACAGGGGGAACAATCAGCCCCAGCATTTT

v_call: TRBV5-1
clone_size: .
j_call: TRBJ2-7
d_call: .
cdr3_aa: CASREGFEGEQYF
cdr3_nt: TGCGCCAGCCGGGAAGGGTTTGAGGGCGAGCAGTACTTC

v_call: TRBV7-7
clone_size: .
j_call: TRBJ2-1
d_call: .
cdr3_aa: CASSTGLHNEQFF
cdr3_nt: TGTGCCAGCAGCACGGGACTTCACAATGAGCAGTTCTTC

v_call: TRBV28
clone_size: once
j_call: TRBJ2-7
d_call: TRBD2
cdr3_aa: CASSPLASGSYEQYF
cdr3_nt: TGTGCCAGCAGTCCGTTGGCTAGCGGGAGCTACGAGCAGTACTTC

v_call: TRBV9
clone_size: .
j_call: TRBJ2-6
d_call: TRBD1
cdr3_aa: CASSVSTQGFGANVLTF
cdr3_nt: TGTGCCAGCAGCGTGAGCACACAGGGGTTCGGGGCCAACGTCCTGACTTTC

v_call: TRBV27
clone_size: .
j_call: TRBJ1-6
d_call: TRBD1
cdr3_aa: CASSLEGQGVGSPLHF
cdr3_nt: TGTGCCAGCTCTCTCGAGGGACAGGGAGTGGGATCACCCCTCCACTTT

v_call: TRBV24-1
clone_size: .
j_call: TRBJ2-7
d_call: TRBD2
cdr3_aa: CATSDPGTSGSPVGEQYF
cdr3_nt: TGTGCCACCAGTGATCCCGGGACTAGCGGGAGTCCCGTCGGCGAGCAGTACTTC

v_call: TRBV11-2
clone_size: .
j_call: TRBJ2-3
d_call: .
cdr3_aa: CASSHRGEGEGDTDTQYF
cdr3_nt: TGTGCCAGCAGCCACCGGGGAGAGGGGGAGGGAGACACAGATACGCAGTATTTT

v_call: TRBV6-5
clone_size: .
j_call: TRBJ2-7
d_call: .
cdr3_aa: CASSSQGRQSEQYF
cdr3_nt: TGTGCCAGCTCATCCCAGGGGAGACAAAGCGAGCAGTACTTC

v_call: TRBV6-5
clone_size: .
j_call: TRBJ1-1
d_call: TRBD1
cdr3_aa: CASSFQTGYTEAFF
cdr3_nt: TGTGCCAGCAGCTTCCAGACAGGGTACACTGAAGCTTTCTTT

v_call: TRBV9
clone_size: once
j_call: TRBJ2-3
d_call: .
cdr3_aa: CASSASSARTDTQYF
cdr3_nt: TGTGCCAGCAGCGCCTCTAGCGCGAGAACAGATACGCAGTATTTT